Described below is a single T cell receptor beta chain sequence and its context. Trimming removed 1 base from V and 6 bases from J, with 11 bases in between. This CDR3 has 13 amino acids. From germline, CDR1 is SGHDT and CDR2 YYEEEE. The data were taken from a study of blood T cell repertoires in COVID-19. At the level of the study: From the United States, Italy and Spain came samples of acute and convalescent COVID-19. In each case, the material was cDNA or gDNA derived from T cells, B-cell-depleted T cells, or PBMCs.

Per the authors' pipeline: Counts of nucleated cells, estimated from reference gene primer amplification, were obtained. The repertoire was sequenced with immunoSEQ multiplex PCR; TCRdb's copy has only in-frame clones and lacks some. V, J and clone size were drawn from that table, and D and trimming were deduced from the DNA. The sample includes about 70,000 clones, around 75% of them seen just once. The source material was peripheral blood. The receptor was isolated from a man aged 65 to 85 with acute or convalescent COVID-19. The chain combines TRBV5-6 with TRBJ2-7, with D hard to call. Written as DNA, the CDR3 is TGTGCCAGCAGCTTGATCTCGGTTGGCGAGCAGTACTTC. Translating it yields CASSLISVGEQYF.